This T cell receptor (beta chain) derives from a study of blood T cell repertoires in COVID-19. In the study overall: Both acute and convalescent COVID-19 samples were obtained from the United States, Italy and Spain. Sources were T cells, B-cell-depleted T cells, or PBMCs; the material itself was cDNA or gDNA.

V shed 6 bases, J shed 8 bases, and the junction held 6 bases outside the gene matches. The germline V gene encodes CDR1 SGHTA and CDR2 FQGNSA. The CDR3 is made up of 13 amino acids. Original processing methods: By means of reference gene primer amplification, nucleated cell counts were estimated. Clones were sequenced by immunoSEQ multiplex PCR, and TCRdb holds only the in-frame ones, with some missing. That table gives V, J and clone size, and the DNA gave D and trimming. The table records roughly 200,000 clones, around 75% of them present only once. A Seattle source enrolled patients during active infection and followed them longitudinally.

This chain connects TRBV7-2 to TRBJ1-4; 7 nucleotides line up with TRBD1. The sample consisted of peripheral blood. The TCR originated in a woman in her forties with COVID-19, enrolled during active disease. The CDR3 coding sequence is TGTGCCAGCAGAAGTGGGACAGTCGAAAAACTGTTTTTT. This codes for CASRSGTVEKLFF.